This T cell receptor (beta chain) came from a study of pediatric ulcerative colitis. In the case of this clone: Its antigen is undetermined.

The study's findings and limits: No controls had the two rectal clonotypes shared by ulcerative colitis patients.

Using immunoSEQ multiplex PCR, the repertoire was profiled, and TCRdb retains in-frame clones only, with some absent. The data contain 50,000 to 65,000 clones, approximately 87% of them singletons. In germline, CDR1 is LNHNV, CDR2 YYDKDF (reference sequence). This CDR3 region has 14 residues. Trimming took off 4 bases at V and 0 bases at J, with 9 bases between the two ends. Sequenced input: blood. The J gene is TRBJ1-1, the V gene TRBV15, with D unclear. The receptor comes from a boy aged 5-17 years with severe ulcerative colitis. This chain's CDR3 is CATSNREMNTEAFF. For the CDR3, the DNA is TGTGCCACCAGCAATAGGGAGATGAACACTGAAGCTTTCTTT.